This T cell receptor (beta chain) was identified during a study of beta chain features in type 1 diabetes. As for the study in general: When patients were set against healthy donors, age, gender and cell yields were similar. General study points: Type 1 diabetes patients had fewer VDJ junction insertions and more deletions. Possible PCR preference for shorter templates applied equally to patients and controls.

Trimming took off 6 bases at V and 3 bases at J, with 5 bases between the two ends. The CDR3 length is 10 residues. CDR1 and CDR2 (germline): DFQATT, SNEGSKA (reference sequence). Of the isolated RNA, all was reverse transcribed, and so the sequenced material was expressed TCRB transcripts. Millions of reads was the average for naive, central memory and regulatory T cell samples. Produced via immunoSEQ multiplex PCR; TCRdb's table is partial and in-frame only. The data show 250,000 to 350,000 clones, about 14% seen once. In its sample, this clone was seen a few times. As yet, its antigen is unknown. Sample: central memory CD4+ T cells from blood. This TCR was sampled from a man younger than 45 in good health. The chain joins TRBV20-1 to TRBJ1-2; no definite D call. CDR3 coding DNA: TGCAGTGCAGAGTACTATGGCTACACCTTC. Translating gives CSAEYYGYTF.